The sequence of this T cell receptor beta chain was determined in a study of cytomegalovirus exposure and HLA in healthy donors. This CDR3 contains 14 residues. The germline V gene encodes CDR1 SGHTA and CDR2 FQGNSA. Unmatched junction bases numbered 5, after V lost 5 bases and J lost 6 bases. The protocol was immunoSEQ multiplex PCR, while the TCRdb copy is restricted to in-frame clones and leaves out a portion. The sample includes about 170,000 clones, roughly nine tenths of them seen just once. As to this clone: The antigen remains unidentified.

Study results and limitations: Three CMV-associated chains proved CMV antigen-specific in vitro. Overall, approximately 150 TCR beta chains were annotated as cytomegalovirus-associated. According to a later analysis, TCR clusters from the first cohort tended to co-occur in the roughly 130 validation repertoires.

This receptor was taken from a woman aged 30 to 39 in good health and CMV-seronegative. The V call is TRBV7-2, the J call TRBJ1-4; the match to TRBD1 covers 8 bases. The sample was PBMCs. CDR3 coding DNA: TGTGCCAGCAGCCTGGACAGGGTTTATGAAAAACTGTTTTTT. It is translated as CASSLDRVYEKLFF. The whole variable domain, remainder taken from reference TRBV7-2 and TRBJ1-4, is GAGVSQSPSNKVTEKGKDVELRCDPISGHTALYWYRQSLGQGLEFLIYFQGNSAPDKSGLPSDRFSAERTGGSVSTLTIQRTQQEDSAVYLCASSLDRVYEKLFFGSGTQLSVL.